The present entry profiles one TCR beta chain with its context. This entry is derived from a study of tumor-infiltrating lymphocytes in oesophageal squamous cell carcinoma. Germline CDR1 MNHNS, CDR2 SASEGT. There are 16 residues in the CDR3. TCRdb independently ran MiXCR on the reads; one entry per CDR3 protein. In the table there are 9,500 to 12,000 distinct CDR3 sequences, 50% to 60% of which are singletons. The source is a female donor with esophageal squamous cell carcinoma. The sample comprised blood. The chain couples TRBV6-1 to TRBJ2-7; 7 bases agree with TRBD2. The J call is doubtful: the DNA matches TRBJ2-1 better. For the CDR3, the DNA is TGTGCCAGCAGCACTCCTAGCGGAAGATCCTACAATGAGCAGTTCTTC. Translation gives CASSTPSGRSYNEQFF.